The clone carrying this TCR beta chain was detected many times. The antigen remains unidentified. Whole blood, unfractionated, served as the material for total RNA extraction. The data were taken from a study of human T cells and chemical hapten exposure. Study background: Yields of TCR per sample differed, chiefly owing to small differences in pooled library volume. Study-wide results and caveats: Following DPC sensitization, TCRs present above 1 in 1000 frequency showed no change.

Trimming pared 4 bases from V and 0 bases from J, leaving 12 bases between. This CDR3 has 16 amino acids. From germline, CDR1 is ENHRY and CDR2 SYGVKD. It was the library that attached unique molecular identifiers to individual cDNA molecules. Per the study methods: Per-sample TCR counts ranged from about 20,000 to 700,000, median roughly 96,000. Each CDR3 protein gets one entry after TCRdb re-called the reads with MiXCR. The V and J calls and clone size are TCRdb's, not the authors'. The sample yields 100,000 to 150,000 distinct CDR3 sequences, over 7.5% seen once. The sequence was obtained from a human donor in good health. Some clones in this sample may be carry-over from other donors' samples. The gene calls are TRBV10-3 and TRBJ2-2, with a tentative D call TRBD1 (5 bases). The sequencing input was whole blood. The CDR3 is CAISVGHLTNTGELFF. The CDR3 nucleotides read TGTGCCATCAGTGTTGGACACCTAACGAACACCGGGGAGCTGTTTTTT.